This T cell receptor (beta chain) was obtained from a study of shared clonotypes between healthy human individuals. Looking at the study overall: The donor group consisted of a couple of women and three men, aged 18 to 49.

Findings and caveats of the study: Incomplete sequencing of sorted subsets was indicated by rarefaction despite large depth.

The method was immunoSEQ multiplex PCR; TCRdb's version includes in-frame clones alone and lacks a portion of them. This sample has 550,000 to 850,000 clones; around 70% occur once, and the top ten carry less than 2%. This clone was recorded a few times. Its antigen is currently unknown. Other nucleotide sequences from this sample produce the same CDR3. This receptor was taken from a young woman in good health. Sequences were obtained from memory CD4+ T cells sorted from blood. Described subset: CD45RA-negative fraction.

The CDR3 protein is CASSFGGGSDTQYF. The CDR3 DNA is TGTGCCAGCAGCTTCGGAGGAGGGAGTGATACGCAGTATTTT. This chain uses TRBV9 with TRBJ2-3; D perhaps matches TRBD2 (6 bases). Trimming shortened V by 4 bases and J by 6 bases, and 15 bases separated the two germline ends. The CDR3 is 14 amino acids. Per the germline V gene, CDR1 is SGDLS and CDR2 is YYNGEE.